A selection of T cell receptor beta chains follows, all from one sample in a study of T cells in narcolepsy. Sequenced by immunoSEQ multiplex PCR; TCRdb stores in-frame clones only, minus some. Seen here are about 30,000 clones, over 75% observed once, and the top ten hold around 0.91%. The sample consisted of CD45RA- memory CD4+ T cells from PBMCs. These receptors originate from a human donor with narcolepsy. Both conserved end residues are part of each CDR3. A D gene is named only where the DNA matches it firmly. Clone size is given for some rows only: seen once, a few or many times, or a class if the clone is expanded.

-	TRBV19	-	TRBJ1-6	CASTPARQGSSYNSPLHF	TGTGCCAGTACCCCAGCCCGGCAGGGAAGCTCCTATAATTCACCCCTCCACTTT
-	TRBV18	-	TRBJ1-1	CASSGGPNTEAFF	TGTGCCAGCTCAGGGGGCCCGAACACTGAAGCTTTCTTT
-	TRBV21-1	-	TRBJ2-7	CASSKLTGTANYEQYF	TGTGCCAGCAGCAAGCTTACCGGGACAGCAAACTACGAGCAGTACTTC
-	TRBV7-3	TRBD2	TRBJ2-3	CASSLVAGGNTDTQYF	TGTGCCAGCAGCTTAGTAGCGGGGGGCAACACAGATACGCAGTATTTT
once	TRBV7-9	-	TRBJ2-5	CASSLRLRSEETQYF	TGTGCCAGCAGCTTAAGGCTTCGCTCGGAAGAGACCCAGTACTTC
-	TRBV30	-	TRBJ2-7	CAWSRRGLNPPYEQYF	TGTGCCTGGAGTAGGAGGGGGCTGAACCCCCCCTACGAGCAGTACTTC
-	TRBV2	-	TRBJ1-6	CASSVKQFQGPQDNSPLHF	TGTGCCAGCAGTGTTAAACAGTTCCAGGGTCCTCAGGATAATTCACCCCTCCACTTT
once	TRBV19	TRBD2	TRBJ2-5	CASSLATSGGAGETQYF	TGTGCCAGTAGTCTAGCGACTAGCGGGGGGGCTGGGGAGACCCAGTACTTC
-	TRBV19	-	TRBJ1-2	CASSIIGRDLHGYTF	TGTGCCAGTAGTATAATCGGCAGGGATCTCCATGGCTACACCTTC
-	TRBV13	TRBD2	TRBJ2-3	CASTLLGGSADTQYF	TGTGCCAGCACACTACTGGGGGGGTCGGCAGATACGCAGTATTTT
-	TRBV15	TRBD1	TRBJ2-7	CATSNDRDWRTGEQYF	TGTGCCACCAGCAACGACAGGGATTGGCGAACTGGCGAGCAGTACTTC
once	TRBV19	-	TRBJ2-2	CASSIAGSTGELFF	TGTGCCAGTAGTATAGCAGGTTCAACCGGGGAGCTGTTTTTT
-	TRBV7-2	TRBD2	TRBJ2-3	CASSLVYSGGLPDTQYF	TGTGCCAGCAGCTTAGTGTATAGCGGGGGGTTACCAGATACGCAGTATTTT
-	TRBV7-8	-	TRBJ2-6	CASSLLLGAAGANVLTF	TGTGCCAGCAGCTTATTGCTGGGTGCGGCTGGGGCCAACGTCCTGACTTTC
-	TRBV27	TRBD1	TRBJ1-1	CASNRQGANTEAFF	TGTGCCAGCAACAGACAGGGGGCGAACACTGAAGCTTTCTTT
-	TRBV19	-	TRBJ2-1	CASSIGNTNEQFF	TGTGCCAGTAGCATAGGGAATACTAATGAGCAGTTCTTC
-	TRBV28	TRBD2	TRBJ2-6	CASSLLSPGGVSGANVLTF	TGTGCCAGCAGTTTACTCTCCCCGGGAGGGGTCTCTGGGGCCAACGTCCTGACTTTC
-	TRBV7-9	TRBD1	TRBJ1-1	CASSPDRGLVEAFF	TGTGCCAGCAGCCCGGACAGGGGACTAGTTGAAGCTTTCTTT
-	TRBV19	TRBD1	TRBJ1-5	CASSGQGIITDTQHF	TGTGCCAGTAGTGGACAGGGAATAATCACAGATACGCAGCATTTT
-	TRBV13	TRBD1	TRBJ1-1	CASSLGTGDTEAFF	TGTGCCAGCAGCTTAGGGACAGGGGACACTGAAGCTTTCTTT
-	TRBV7-3	-	TRBJ2-4	CASSPSRRGPLAKNIQYF	TGTGCCAGCAGCCCAAGTCGCAGGGGCCCCTTAGCCAAAAACATTCAGTACTTC
once	TRBV5-1	-	TRBJ1-6	CASSLDRSNSPLHF	TGCGCCAGCAGCTTGGACAGGAGTAATTCACCCCTCCACTTT
-	TRBV27	TRBD2	TRBJ2-3	CASSSLGLAGGDTQYF	TGTGCCAGCAGTTCCCTCGGACTAGCGGGGGGGGATACGCAGTATTTT
-	TRBV7-2	TRBD2	TRBJ2-5	CASSAASGGPQETQYF	TGTGCCAGCAGCGCCGCTAGCGGGGGGCCCCAAGAGACCCAGTACTTC
-	TRBV18	-	TRBJ1-5	CATGDGNQPQHF	TGTGCCACCGGGGACGGCAATCAGCCCCAGCATTTT
once	TRBV19	-	TRBJ1-2	CASSIPGSLVYGYTF	TGTGCCAGTAGTATCCCCGGCTCCCTTGTCTATGGCTACACCTTC
once	TRBV2	TRBD2	TRBJ2-5	CASSEELAGGQAFETQYF	TGTGCCAGCAGTGAAGAACTAGCGGGGGGACAAGCTTTTGAGACCCAGTACTTC
-	TRBV11-2	-	TRBJ2-7	CASSLGRIVYEQYF	TGTGCCAGCAGCTTAGGCAGGATAGTCTACGAGCAGTACTTC
-	TRBV5-5	-	TRBJ1-3	CASSIQQVSSGNTIYF	TGTGCCAGCAGCATACAACAGGTGAGCTCTGGAAACACCATATATTTT
-	TRBV2	-	TRBJ2-7	CASSVDTGYHEQYF	TGTGCCAGCAGTGTTGATACAGGTTACCACGAGCAGTACTTC
-	TRBV7-8	-	TRBJ2-1	CASRHAGRGNNEQFF	TGTGCCAGCAGGCACGCCGGGCGGGGTAACAATGAGCAGTTCTTC
-	TRBV2	-	TRBJ1-2	CASSVQGNNYGYTF	TGTGCCAGCAGTGTTCAGGGAAATAACTATGGCTACACCTTC
once	TRBV7-2	-	TRBJ1-2	CASSEGVGRGYGYTF	TGTGCCAGCAGCGAGGGGGTGGGGAGAGGCTATGGCTACACCTTC
-	TRBV6-5	TRBD1	TRBJ1-4	CASSENRGEKLFF	TGTGCCAGCAGTGAGAACAGGGGGGAAAAACTGTTTTTT
-	TRBV6-5	-	TRBJ1-4	CASSYSKRATNEKLFF	TGTGCCAGCAGTTACTCGAAGAGAGCAACTAATGAAAAACTGTTTTTT
-	TRBV19	-	TRBJ1-2	CASSMVQTYGYTF	TGTGCCAGTAGTATGGTGCAGACCTATGGCTACACCTTC
few	TRBV6-6	TRBD1	TRBJ1-1	CASSSPDRSNTEAFF	TGTGCCAGCAGTAGCCCGGACAGGAGCAACACTGAAGCTTTCTTT
-	TRBV7-9	-	TRBJ1-2	CASSPPREVDGYTF	TGTGCCAGCAGCCCACCCCGTGAGGTAGATGGCTACACCTTC
-	TRBV6-6	TRBD1	TRBJ1-2	CASGGTGTNYGYTF	TGTGCCAGCGGGGGGACAGGCACTAACTATGGCTACACCTTC
-	TRBV6-5	-	TRBJ2-1	CATALASDEQFF	TGTGCCACCGCGCTAGCGTCTGATGAGCAGTTCTTC
-	TRBV11-2	-	TRBJ2-7	CASSFVTADYEQYF	TGTGCCAGCAGCTTCGTCACTGCAGACTACGAGCAGTACTTC
-	TRBV7-3	TRBD1	TRBJ2-7	CASSTGTGRYEQYF	TGTGCCAGCAGCACCGGGACAGGGAGGTACGAGCAGTACTTC
-	TRBV14	-	TRBJ2-7	CASSQSWGAGEQYF	TGTGCCAGCAGCCAATCATGGGGCGCGGGGGAGCAGTACTTC
-	TRBV18	TRBD1	TRBJ1-1	CASSGTADTEAFF	TGTGCCAGCTCGGGGACAGCAGACACTGAAGCTTTCTTT
-	TRBV7-3	-	TRBJ2-3	CASSLGGDGATQYF	TGTGCCAGCAGCTTAGGGGGAGATGGAGCTACGCAGTATTTT
few	TRBV10-3	TRBD1	TRBJ2-7	CAISVPGQGTYEQYF	TGTGCCATCAGTGTCCCGGGACAGGGGACCTACGAGCAGTACTTC
-	TRBV6-5	-	TRBJ1-1	CASRRNTEAFF	TGTGCCAGCAGGCGGAACACTGAAGCTTTCTTT
-	TRBV2	TRBD2	TRBJ2-2	CASSASGGNTGELFF	TGTGCCAGCAGTGCCTCGGGGGGGAACACCGGGGAGCTGTTTTTT
-	TRBV28	TRBD1	TRBJ1-3	CASSLTGTGDGNTIYF	TGTGCCAGCAGTTTAACCGGGACAGGGGACGGAAACACCATATATTTT
few	TRBV29-1	TRBD2	TRBJ2-7	CSVETSSSGEQYF	TGCAGCGTTGAGACTAGCTCTTCGGGGGAGCAGTACTTC
-	TRBV9	TRBD1	TRBJ1-1	CASSAGTDLEAFF	TGTGCCAGCAGCGCCGGGACAGATCTTGAAGCTTTCTTT
few	TRBV19	TRBD1	TRBJ1-4	CASHSTGGLSLEKLFF	TGTGCCAGTCATTCGACAGGGGGCCTCTCGTTGGAAAAACTGTTTTTT
-	TRBV6-5	-	TRBJ2-7	CASSYGEGSHEQYF	TGTGCCAGCAGTTACGGAGAGGGGTCCCACGAGCAGTACTTC